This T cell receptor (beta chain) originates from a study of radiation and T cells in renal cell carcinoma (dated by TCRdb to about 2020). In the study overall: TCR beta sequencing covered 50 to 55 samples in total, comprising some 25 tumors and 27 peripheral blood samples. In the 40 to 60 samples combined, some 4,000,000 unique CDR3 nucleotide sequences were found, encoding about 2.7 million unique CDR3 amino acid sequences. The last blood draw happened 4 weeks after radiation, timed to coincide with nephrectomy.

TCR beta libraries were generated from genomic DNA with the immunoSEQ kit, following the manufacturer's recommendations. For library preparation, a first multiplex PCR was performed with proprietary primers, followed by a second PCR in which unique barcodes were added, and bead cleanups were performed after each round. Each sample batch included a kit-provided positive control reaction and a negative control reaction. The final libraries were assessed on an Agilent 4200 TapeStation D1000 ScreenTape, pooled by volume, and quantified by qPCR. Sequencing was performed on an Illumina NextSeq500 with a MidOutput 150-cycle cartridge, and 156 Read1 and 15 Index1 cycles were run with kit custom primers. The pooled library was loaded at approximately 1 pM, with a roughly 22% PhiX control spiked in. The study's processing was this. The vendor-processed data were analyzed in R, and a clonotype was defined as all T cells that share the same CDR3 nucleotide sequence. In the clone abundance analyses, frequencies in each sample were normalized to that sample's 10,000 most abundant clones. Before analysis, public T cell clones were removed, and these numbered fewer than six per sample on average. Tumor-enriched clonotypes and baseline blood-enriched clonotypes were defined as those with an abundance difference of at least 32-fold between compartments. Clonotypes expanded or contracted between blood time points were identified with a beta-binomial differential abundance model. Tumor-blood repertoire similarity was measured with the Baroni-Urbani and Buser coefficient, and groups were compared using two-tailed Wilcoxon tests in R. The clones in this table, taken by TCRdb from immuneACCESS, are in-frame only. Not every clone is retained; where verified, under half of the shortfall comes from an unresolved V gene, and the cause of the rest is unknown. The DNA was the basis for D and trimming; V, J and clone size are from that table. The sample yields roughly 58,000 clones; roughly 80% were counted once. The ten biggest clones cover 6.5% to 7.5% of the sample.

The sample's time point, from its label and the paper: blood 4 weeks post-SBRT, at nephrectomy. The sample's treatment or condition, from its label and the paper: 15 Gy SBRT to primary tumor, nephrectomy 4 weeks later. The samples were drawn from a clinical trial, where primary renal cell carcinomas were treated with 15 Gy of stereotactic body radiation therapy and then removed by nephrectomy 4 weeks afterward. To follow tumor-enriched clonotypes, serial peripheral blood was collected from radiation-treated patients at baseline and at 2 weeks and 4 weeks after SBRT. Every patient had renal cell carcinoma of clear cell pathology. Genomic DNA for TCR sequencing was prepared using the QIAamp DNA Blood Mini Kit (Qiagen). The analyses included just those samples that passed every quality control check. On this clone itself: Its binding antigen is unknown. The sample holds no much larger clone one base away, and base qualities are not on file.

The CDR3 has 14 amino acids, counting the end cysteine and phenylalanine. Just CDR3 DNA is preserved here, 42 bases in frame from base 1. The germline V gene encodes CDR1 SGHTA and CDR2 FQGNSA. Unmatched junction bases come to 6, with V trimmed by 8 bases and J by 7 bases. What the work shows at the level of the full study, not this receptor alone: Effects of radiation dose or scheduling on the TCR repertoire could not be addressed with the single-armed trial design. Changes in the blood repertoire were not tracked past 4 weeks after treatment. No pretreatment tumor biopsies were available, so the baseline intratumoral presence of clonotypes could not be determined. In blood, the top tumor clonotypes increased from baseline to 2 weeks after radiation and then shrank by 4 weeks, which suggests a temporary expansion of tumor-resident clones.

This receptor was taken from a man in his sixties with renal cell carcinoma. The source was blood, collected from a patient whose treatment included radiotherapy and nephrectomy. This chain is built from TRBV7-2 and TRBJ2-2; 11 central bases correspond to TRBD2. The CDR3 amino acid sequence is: CASSLAGAGGELFF. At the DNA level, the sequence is TGTGCCAGCTCACTAGCGGGAGCTGGCGGGGAGCTGTTTTTT.